The clone carrying this T cell receptor beta chain was counted many times. The V and J ends lost 1 base and 3 bases respectively, with 7 bases between them. The CDR3 loop spans 13 amino acids. CDR1 SGHRS and CDR2 YFSETQ come from the germline V gene. With 10-nucleotide random UMIs included, cDNA was synthesized by 5'RACE. Every sequencing run returned over 200 million TCR-beta sequences, which were derived from 15-18 subjects. TCRdb reanalysed the 5' RACE reads using MiXCR and keeps one entry per CDR3 protein. The table has over 45,000 distinct CDR3 sequences, 20% to 30% seen once. This sample was taken from a study of neurological immune-mediated disorders.

The V gene is TRBV5-1, the J gene TRBJ2-5; D not certain. Sequencing was carried out using PBMCs. The receptor comes from a woman in her 70s in good health. CDR3 coding DNA: TGCGCCAGCAGCTTGTACCTTGAAGAGACCCAGTACTTC. This codes for CASSLYLEETQYF.